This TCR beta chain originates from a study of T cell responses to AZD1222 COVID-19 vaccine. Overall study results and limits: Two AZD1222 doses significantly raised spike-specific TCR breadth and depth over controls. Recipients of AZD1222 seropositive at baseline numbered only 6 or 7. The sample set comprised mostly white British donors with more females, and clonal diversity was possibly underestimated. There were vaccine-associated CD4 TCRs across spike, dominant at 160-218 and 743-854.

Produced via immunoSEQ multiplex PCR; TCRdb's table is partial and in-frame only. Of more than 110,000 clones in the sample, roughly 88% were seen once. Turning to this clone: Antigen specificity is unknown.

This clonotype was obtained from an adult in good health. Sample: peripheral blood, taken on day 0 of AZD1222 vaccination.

CDR3 DNA: TGTGCCAGCAGTATAAGAGGCCACCTGAATGAAAAACTGTTTTTT. Translating gives CASSIRGHLNEKLFF. The rearrangement links TRBV28 to TRBJ1-4, with D unclear. V dropped 5 bases and J dropped 5 bases, with 15 bases sitting between them. The CDR3 sequence is 15 residues long. Germline CDR1 reads MDHEN; CDR2 reads SYDVKM.